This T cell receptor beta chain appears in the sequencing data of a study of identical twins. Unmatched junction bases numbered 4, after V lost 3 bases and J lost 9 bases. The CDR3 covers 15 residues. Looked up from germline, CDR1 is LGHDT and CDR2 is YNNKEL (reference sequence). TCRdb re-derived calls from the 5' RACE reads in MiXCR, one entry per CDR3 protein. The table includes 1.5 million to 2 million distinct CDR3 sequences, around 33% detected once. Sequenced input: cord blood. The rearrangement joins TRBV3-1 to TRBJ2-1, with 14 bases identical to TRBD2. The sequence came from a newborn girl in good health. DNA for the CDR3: TGTGCCAGCAGCCATGACGGACTAGCGGGGGGTGAGCAGTTCTTC. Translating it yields CASSHDGLAGGEQFF.